This record covers a single T cell receptor beta chain. CDR3 length: 17 amino acids. V was clipped by 4 bases and J by 3 bases, with 21 bases between them. CDR1 and CDR2 from the germline V gene are KGHSH and LQKENI. The data were taken from a study of T cell responses to AZD1222 COVID-19 vaccine. TCRdb's table, derived via immunoSEQ multiplex PCR, lists solely in-frame clones and lacks some. The repertoire includes over 95,000 clones, 70% to 90% of them detected once, and around 2.7% sits in the top ten. This TCR derives from an adult in good health. This sequence joins TRBV18 and TRBJ1-1, with D hard to call. The source material was peripheral blood, sampled on day 0 of AZD1222 vaccination. The CDR3 sequence is CASSLLSGEGLDTEAFF. CDR3 nucleotides: TGTGCCAGCTCACTCTTATCCGGGGAAGGATTGGACACTGAAGCTTTCTTT.